What follows are 16 T cell receptor beta chains derived from one specimen sequenced in a study of T cells in Graves' hyperthyroidism and ophthalmopathy. TCR beta CDR3 regions were amplified from RNA. The HTBI primer set served for first-round RT-PCR of the TCR CDR3. TCRdb fed the multiplex PCR reads into MiXCR, producing one record per CDR3 protein. The data show roughly 570,000 distinct CDR3 sequences, around a sixth seen once. Sequenced sample: blood. These receptors were collected from a woman younger than 45 with Graves' hyperthyroidism.

This clonotype was seen ten or more times. The gene calls are TRBV20-1 and TRBJ2-3; D gene ambiguous. Germline-derived CDR1 and CDR2 are DFQATT and SNEGSKA (reference sequence). There are 15 residues in the CDR3. V was cut by 6 bases and J by 0 bases, with 16 bases left in between. The CDR3 sequence: CSAPPVARSTDTQYF. In nucleotides, the CDR3 is TGCAGTGCGCCCCCCGTGGCTCGGAGCACAGATACGCAGTATTTT.

This clonotype was seen more than once but under ten times. The gene calls are TRBV6-2 or TRBV6-3 and TRBJ2-7; D uncertain. CDR1 MNHEY and CDR2 SVGEGT come from the germline V gene. Trimming cost V 4 bases and J 0 bases, with 7 bases left between them. The CDR3 consists of 13 residues. The DNA of the CDR3 is TGTGCCAGCAGTTCTACCCACTCCTACGAGCAGTACTTC. It translates to CASSSTHSYEQYF.

The sample holds a few counts of this clonotype. The chain uses TRBV28 and TRBJ2-7; TRBD1 agrees at 9 bases. V gave up 5 bases and J gave up 7 bases; unmatched junction bases: 12. Germline V gives CDR1 MDHEN, CDR2 SYDVKM. There are 15 residues in the CDR3. CDR3 amino acids: CASSPSGTGTKEQYF. As DNA, the CDR3 is TGTGCCAGCAGTCCCTCCGGGACAGGGACGAAGGAGCAGTACTTC. The full variable domain, its missing parts supplied by reference TRBV28 and TRBJ2-7, is DVKVTQSSRYLVKRTGEKVFLECVQDMDHENMFWYRQDPGLGLRLIYFSYDVKMKEKGDIPEGYSVSREKKERFSLILESASTNQTSMYLCASSPSGTGTKEQYFGPGTRLTVT.

This clonotype was seen repeatedly, ten times or more. The rearrangement uses TRBV30 and TRBJ1-1; D is unclear. CDR1 is GTSNPN and CDR2 is SVGIG in the germline V gene (reference sequence). Trimming stripped 4 bases from V and 1 base from J, with 16 bases between. This CDR3 has 15 amino acids. CDR3 sequence: CAWNNPVRRNTEAFF. The CDR3 DNA is TGTGCCTGGAACAACCCTGTAAGGCGGAACACTGAAGCTTTCTTT. The whole variable domain, filled in from reference TRBV30 and TRBJ1-1, reads SQTIHQWPATLVQPVGSPLSLECTVEGTSNPNLYWYRQAAGRGLQLLFYSVGIGQISSEVPQNLSASRPQDRQFILSSKKLLLSDSGFYLCAWNNPVRRNTEAFFGQGTRLTVV.

This clonotype was observed at least ten times. The junction does not match germline at one end; this may be a read error. The chain links TRBV28 to TRBJ2-7; D perhaps matches TRBD1 (6 bases). From germline, CDR1 is MDHEN and CDR2 SYDVKM. CDR3 length: 16 residues. The CDR3 sequence: CASSVGRGGSAYEQYF. Written as DNA, the CDR3 is TGCGCCAGCAGTGTCGGCAGGGGTGGATCGGCCTACGAGCAGTACTTC.

The V and J genes are TRBV4-2 and TRBJ2-7; 11 nucleotides align to TRBD1. The CDR3 extends over 19 amino acids. The trim removed 1 base at V and 1 base at J, leaving 12 bases unmatched. Germline V gene lookup returns CDR1 LGHNA and CDR2 YNFKEQ. This chain's CDR3 is CASSQVLYLGQGASYEQYF. CDR3 DNA: TGTGCCAGCAGCCAAGTACTCTATCTTGGACAGGGGGCTTCCTACGAGCAGTACTTC.

This clonotype has ten or more counts. This chain uses TRBV6-1 with TRBJ2-7; TRBD2 matches 7 bases. The CDR3 loop spans 15 amino acids. Germline CDR1 is MNHNS and CDR2 is SASEGT. Trimming at V came to 4 bases and at J to 1 base, leaving 7 bases not matched to a gene. For the CDR3, the DNA is TGTGCCAGCAGTGGAGGACTAGAGGAATCCTACGAGCAGTACTTC. Translated: CASSGGLEESYEQYF.

This clonotype was seen many times. The chain links TRBV30 to TRBJ1-6; D is possibly TRBD1 (5 bases). V lost 4 bases to trimming and J lost 7 bases, with 11 bases between them. The CDR3 is 13 residues long. Germline V gene sequence: CDR1 GTSNPN, CDR2 SVGIG (reference sequence). CDR3: CAWIQGRNSPLHF. The CDR3 DNA is TGTGCCTGGATTCAGGGAAGGAATTCACCCCTCCACTTT.

V usage is TRBV5-8 and J usage is TRBJ2-1; no firm D call. V was pared by 2 bases and J by 8 bases, with 14 bases between. Germline assignment: CDR1 SGHTS and CDR2 YDEGEE. The CDR3 contains 14 residues. The CDR3 sequence is CASSFGLPGDEQFF. The CDR3 DNA sequence: TGTGCCAGCAGCTTTGGCCTCCCTGGGGATGAGCAGTTCTTC.

Ten or more counts support this clonotype. V usage is TRBV7-2 and J usage is TRBJ2-2, with D perhaps assigned TRBD1 or TRBD2 (5 bases each). V was shortened by 5 bases and J by 2 bases, with 12 bases between the two germline ends. CDR3 length: 15 amino acids. CDR1 is SGHTA, CDR2 FQGNSA, per germline. This CDR3 reads CASSLLGPNTGELFF. CDR3 DNA: TGTGCCAGCAGCCTGCTGGGACCAAACACCGGGGAGCTGTTTTTT.

This clonotype was seen a handful of times. This chain connects TRBV14 to TRBJ2-1, with 7 positions matching TRBD2. V was clipped by 6 bases and J by 1 base; unmatched bases: 6. In germline, CDR1 is SGHDN, CDR2 FVKESK. This CDR3 is built from 15 residues. Written as DNA, the CDR3 is TGTGCCAGCAGACATACTAGCGCATCCTACAATGAGCAGTTCTTC. Translation: CASRHTSASYNEQFF.

The CDR3 DNA is TGTGCCAGCAGCCAAGAAAACATTTTTTCGGCTAGCGGGCGAAGGGTGCAGTACTTC. It is translated as CASSQENIFSASGRRVQYF. V usage is TRBV3-1 and J usage is TRBJ2-7; the match to TRBD2 covers 8 bases. CDR1 is LGHDT and CDR2 is YNNKEL in the germline V gene (reference sequence). V was pared by 0 bases and J by 9 bases, with 22 bases of the junction left unmatched. The CDR3 runs to 19 residues.

The table lists this clonotype with a few counts. V gene TRBV5-1 combines with J gene TRBJ2-5; D is perhaps TRBD2 (6 bases). V was clipped by 5 bases and J by 5 bases, with 16 bases between them. The CDR3 runs 14 residues. Germline V gene lookup returns CDR1 SGHRS and CDR2 YFSETQ. The CDR3 protein is CASRLVGGGETQYF. CDR3 nucleotides: TGCGCCAGCAGGCTGGTGGGAGGAGGGGAGACCCAGTACTTC.

This clonotype was observed many times. The V gene is TRBV29-1, the J gene TRBJ1-1; 7 bases map to TRBD1. J gave up 0 bases and V 3 bases, and 1 base lay outside the gene matches. Germline CDR1 reads SQVTM; CDR2 reads ANQGSEA. This CDR3 has 13 amino acids. CDR3: CSVEGQLNTEAFF. Here the CDR3 DNA reads TGCAGCGTTGAGGGACAGTTGAACACTGAAGCTTTCTTT.

This clonotype was picked up many times. The chain employs TRBV20-1 and TRBJ2-7, with 13 bases lining up with TRBD2. J gave up 5 bases and V 6 bases, and 4 bases lay outside the gene matches. The CDR3 has 13 residues. Germline values: CDR1 DFQATT, CDR2 SNEGSKA (reference sequence). The CDR3 DNA reads TGCAGTGCATCGGGACTAGCGGGACACGAGCAGTACTTC. Translating it yields CSASGLAGHEQYF.

This clonotype has a count of ten or more. The CDR3 loop reads CASSEYFAGSYEQYF. The CDR3 DNA sequence: TGTGCCAGCAGTGAATACTTCGCGGGGAGCTACGAGCAGTACTTC. This sequence joins TRBV6-1 and TRBJ2-7, with D possibly TRBD2 on 6 matching bases. The CDR3 consists of 15 residues. The germline V gene has CDR1 MNHNS and CDR2 SASEGT. Trimming shortened V by 2 bases and J by 3 bases, and 14 bases separated the two germline ends.